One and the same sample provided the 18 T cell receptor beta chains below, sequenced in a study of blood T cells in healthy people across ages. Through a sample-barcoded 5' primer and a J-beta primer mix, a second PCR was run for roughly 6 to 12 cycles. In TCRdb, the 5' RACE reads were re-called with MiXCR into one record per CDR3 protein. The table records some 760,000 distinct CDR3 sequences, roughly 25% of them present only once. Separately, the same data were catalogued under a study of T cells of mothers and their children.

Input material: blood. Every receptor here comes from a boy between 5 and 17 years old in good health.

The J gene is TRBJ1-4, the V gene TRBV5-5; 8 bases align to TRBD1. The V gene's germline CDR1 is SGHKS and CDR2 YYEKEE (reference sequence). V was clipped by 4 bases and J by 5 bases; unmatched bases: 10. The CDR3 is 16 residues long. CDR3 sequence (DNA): TGTGCCAGCAGCCCTTGGACAGGGACCGACAATGAAAAACTGTTTTTT. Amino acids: CASSPWTGTDNEKLFF.

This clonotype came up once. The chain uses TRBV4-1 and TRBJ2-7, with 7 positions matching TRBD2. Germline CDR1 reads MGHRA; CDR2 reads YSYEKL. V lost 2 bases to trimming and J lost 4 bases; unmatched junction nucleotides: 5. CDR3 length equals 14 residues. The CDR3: CASSQPAGEYEQYF. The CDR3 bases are TGCGCCAGCAGCCAACCGGCGGGAGAATACGAGCAGTACTTC.

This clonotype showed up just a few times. The CDR3 coding sequence is TGCGCCAGCAGCCAGACACAGACAGGGACCCAAGAGACCCAGTACTTC. Protein: CASSQTQTGTQETQYF. J is TRBJ2-1 and V is TRBV4-1, with TRBD1 matching 7 bases. The J call may be faulty, since TRBJ2-5 better matches the DNA end. The CDR3 has 16 residues. The germline CDR1 and CDR2 sequences are MGHRA and YSYEKL.

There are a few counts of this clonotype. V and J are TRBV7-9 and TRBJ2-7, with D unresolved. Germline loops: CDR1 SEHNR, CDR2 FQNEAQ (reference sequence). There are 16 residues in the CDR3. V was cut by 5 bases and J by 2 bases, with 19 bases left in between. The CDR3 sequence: CASSSTWKGIPYEQYF. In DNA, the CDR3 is TGTGCCAGCAGCAGCACATGGAAGGGAATTCCCTACGAGCAGTACTTC.

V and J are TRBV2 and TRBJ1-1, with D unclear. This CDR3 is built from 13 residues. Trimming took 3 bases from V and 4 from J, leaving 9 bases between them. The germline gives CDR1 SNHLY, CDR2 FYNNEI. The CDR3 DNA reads TGTGCCAGCAGTGATCTAAAAACCACTGAAGCTTTCTTT. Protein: CASSDLKTTEAFF. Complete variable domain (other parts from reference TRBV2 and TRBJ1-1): EPEVTQTPSHQVTQMGQEVILRCVPISNHLYFYWYRQILGQKVEFLVSFYNNEISEKSEIFDDQFSVERPDGSNFTLKIRSTKLEDSAMYFCASSDLKTTEAFFGQGTRLTVV.

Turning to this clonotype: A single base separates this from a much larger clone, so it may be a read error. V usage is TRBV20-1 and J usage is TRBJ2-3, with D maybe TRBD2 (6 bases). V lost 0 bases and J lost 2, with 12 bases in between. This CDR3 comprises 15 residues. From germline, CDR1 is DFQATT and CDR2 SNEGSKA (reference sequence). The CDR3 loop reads CSAREGRGNTDTQYF. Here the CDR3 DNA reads TGCAGTGCTAGAGAAGGACGGGGGAACACAGATACGCAGTATTTT.

The CDR3 protein is CSAEPGERSTDTQYF. CDR3 nucleotide sequence: TGCAGTGCTGAGCCAGGGGAAAGAAGCACAGATACGCAGTATTTT. The V call is TRBV20-1, the J call TRBJ2-3; possibly TRBD1 for D (6 bases). There are 15 residues in the CDR3. Trimming removed 5 bases at V and 0 bases at J, with 15 bases between. The germline CDR1 and CDR2 sequences are DFQATT and SNEGSKA (reference sequence).

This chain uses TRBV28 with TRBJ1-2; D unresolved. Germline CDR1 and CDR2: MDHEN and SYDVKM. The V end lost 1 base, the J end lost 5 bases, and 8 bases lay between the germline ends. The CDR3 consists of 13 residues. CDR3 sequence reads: CASSLSARYGYTF. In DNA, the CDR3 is TGTGCCAGCAGTTTATCGGCCCGATATGGCTACACCTTC.

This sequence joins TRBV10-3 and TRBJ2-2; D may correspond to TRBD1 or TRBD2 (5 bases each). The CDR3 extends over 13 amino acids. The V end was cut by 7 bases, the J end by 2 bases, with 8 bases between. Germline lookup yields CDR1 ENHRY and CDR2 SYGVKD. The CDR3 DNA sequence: TGTGCCATCAAGAGGGGCAACACCGGGGAGCTGTTTTTT. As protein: CAIKRGNTGELFF.

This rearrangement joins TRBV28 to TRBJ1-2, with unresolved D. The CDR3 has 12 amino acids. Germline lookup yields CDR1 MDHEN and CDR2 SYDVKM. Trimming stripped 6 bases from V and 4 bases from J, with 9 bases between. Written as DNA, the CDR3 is TGTGCCAGCAGCCCCATTTTCTATGGCTACACCTTC. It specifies CASSPIFYGYTF.

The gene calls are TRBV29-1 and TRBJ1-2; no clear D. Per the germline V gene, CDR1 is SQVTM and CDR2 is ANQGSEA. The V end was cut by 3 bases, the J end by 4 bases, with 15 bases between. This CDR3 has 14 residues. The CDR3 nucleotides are TGCAGCGTTGATAGCCGCACGGAGGGCTATGGCTACACCTTC. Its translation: CSVDSRTEGYGYTF.

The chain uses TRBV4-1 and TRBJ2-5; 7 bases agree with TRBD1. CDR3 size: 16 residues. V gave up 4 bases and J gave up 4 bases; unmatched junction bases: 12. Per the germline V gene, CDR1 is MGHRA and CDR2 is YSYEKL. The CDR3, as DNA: TGCGCCAGCAGCCTCACCGGGACAGCCAGGCGAGAGACCCAGTACTTC. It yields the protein CASSLTGTARRETQYF.

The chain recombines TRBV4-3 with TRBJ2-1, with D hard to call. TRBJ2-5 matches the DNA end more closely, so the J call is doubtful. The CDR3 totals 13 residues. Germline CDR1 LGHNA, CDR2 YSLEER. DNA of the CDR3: TGCGCCAGCAGCCAAGACCGTCTGGAGACCCAGTACTTC. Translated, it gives CASSQDRLETQYF.

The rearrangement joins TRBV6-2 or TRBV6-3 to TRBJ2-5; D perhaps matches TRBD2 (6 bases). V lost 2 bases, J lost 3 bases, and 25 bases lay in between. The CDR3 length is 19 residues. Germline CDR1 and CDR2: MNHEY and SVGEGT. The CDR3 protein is CASSYLVVASVGTKETQYF. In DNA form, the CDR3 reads TGTGCCAGCAGTTACCTGGTAGTTGCTAGCGTCGGAACCAAAGAGACCCAGTACTTC.

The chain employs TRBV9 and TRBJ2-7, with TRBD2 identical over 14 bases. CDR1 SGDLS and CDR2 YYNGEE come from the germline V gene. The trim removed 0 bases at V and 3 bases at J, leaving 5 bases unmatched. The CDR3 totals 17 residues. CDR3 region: CASSVGLGLAGDYEQYF. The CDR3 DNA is TGTGCCAGCAGCGTAGGATTGGGACTAGCGGGAGACTACGAGCAGTACTTC.

The DNA for the CDR3 is TGTGCCAGCAGCCCCCGCCCTGGCGGGGACGAAGAGACCCAGTACTTC. Amino acids: CASSPRPGGDEETQYF. The rearrangement uses TRBV7-9 and TRBJ2-1; a possible D gene is TRBD2 (6 bases). The J call may be in error: the DNA end matches TRBJ2-5 better. Germline V gene data show CDR1 as SEHNR and CDR2 as FQNEAQ (reference sequence). The CDR3 sequence is 16 residues long.

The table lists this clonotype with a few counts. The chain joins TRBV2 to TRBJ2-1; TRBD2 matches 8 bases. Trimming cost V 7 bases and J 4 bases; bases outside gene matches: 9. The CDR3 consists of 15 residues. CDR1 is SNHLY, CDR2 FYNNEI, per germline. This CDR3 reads CASTFSAGGYNEQFF. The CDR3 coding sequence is TGTGCCAGCACCTTTAGTGCGGGGGGATACAATGAGCAGTTCTTC.

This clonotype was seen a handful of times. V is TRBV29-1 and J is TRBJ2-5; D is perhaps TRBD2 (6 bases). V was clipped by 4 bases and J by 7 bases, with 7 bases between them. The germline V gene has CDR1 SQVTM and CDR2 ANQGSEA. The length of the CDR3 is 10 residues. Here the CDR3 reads CSVVGGTQYF. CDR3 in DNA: TGCAGCGTTGTGGGGGGGACCCAGTACTTC.